This T cell receptor (beta chain) was found in a study of OX40 agonist ivuxolimab in advanced cancers. Study overall: The patients got ivuxolimab, which is an agonistic anti-OX40 (CD134) antibody. Broader study findings: Normalized T-cell clonal expansion was also low in a subset of nonresponders.

Note on this clone: What it binds is not known.

The repertoire was sequenced with immunoSEQ multiplex PCR; TCRdb's copy has only in-frame clones and lacks some. The table records tens of thousands of clones, over 65% of them present only once. The CDR3 totals 15 residues. V was clipped by 0 bases and J by 4 bases, with 9 bases between them. Germline V gene lookup returns CDR1 SGHTA and CDR2 FQGTGA. The receptor was isolated from an adult with an advanced solid tumor such as melanoma, head and neck, liver or kidney cancer. Sample: CD4+ or CD8+ T cells sorted from blood, taken in a trial of the OX40 agonist ivuxolimab. The genes are TRBV7-3 and TRBJ2-2; D gene unclear. The CDR3 spells CASSLTGDPTGELFF. CDR3 DNA sequence: TGTGCCAGCAGCTTAACTGGGGATCCCACCGGGGAGCTGTTTTTT.